The entry below describes one TCR beta chain. The target antigen is unknown. The sample comes from a study of OX40 agonist ivuxolimab in advanced cancers. The wider study: Partial responses were achieved by three patients: one hepatocellular carcinoma, two cutaneous melanoma. Whole-study findings and limits: Clonal expansion by week 6 occurred in CD4+ and CD8+ blood T cells (at 0.1 to 3.0 mg/kg). Some patients who did not respond also had low normalized T-cell clonal expansion. Antigens targeted by the expanded peripheral T cells were not determined.

Method: immunoSEQ multiplex PCR; TCRdb's copy keeps in-frame clones and lacks some. The sample lists about 22,000 clones; about 79% were seen once. The length of the CDR3 is 13 residues. The V gene end was trimmed by 5 bases and the J gene end by 5 bases; junction bases not matched to a gene: 3. CDR1 and CDR2 (germline): LNHDA, SQIVND (reference sequence). This TCR was sampled from an adult with an advanced solid tumor such as melanoma, head and neck, liver or kidney cancer. The chain uses TRBV19 and TRBJ1-2, with 9 bases that match TRBD1. Sequencing used CD4+ or CD8+ T cells sorted from blood, obtained in a trial of the OX40 agonist ivuxolimab. CDR3 DNA sequence: TGTGCCAGTAGTGTACAGGGGGCGTATGGCTACACCTTC. The encoded protein is CASSVQGAYGYTF.